Listed below are T cell receptor beta chains from one sample, sequenced in a study of T cell repertoires in cytomegalovirus infection. No antigen is known for these receptors. In TCRdb, the reads were re-called with MiXCR into one record per CDR3 protein. Among hundreds of thousands of distinct CDR3 sequences, approximately 31% were seen once, and the ten largest hold roughly 13%. The source material was cultured CD8+ T cells from PBMCs, sampled from culture after CMV antigen stimulation. These receptors were taken from a human donor in good health (CMV status not recorded). Some clones in this sample may be carry-over from other donors' samples. Both conserved end residues are part of each CDR3. The D gene is left open where the match is weak. Expanded clones get a size class; other rows say once, few or many, or leave the size out.

D gene | clone size | J gene | V gene | CDR3 protein | CDR3 DNA
TRBD1 | - | TRBJ2-4 | TRBV7-3 | CASSVSGTGKKNIQYF | TGTGCCAGCAGCGTTTCCGGGACAGGAAAAAAAAACATTCAGTACTTC
TRBD1 | - | TRBJ1-1 | TRBV4-1 | CASSPPPTGGTEAFF | TGCGCCAGCAGCCCACCTCCAACAGGGGGCACTGAAGCTTTCTTT
- | - | TRBJ1-1 | TRBV24-1 | CATRKGGDTEAFF | TGTGCCACCAGGAAGGGTGGGGACACTGAAGCTTTCTTT
- | - | TRBJ1-1 | TRBV10-2 | CASSGVSTEAFF | TGCGCCAGCAGTGGTGTGAGTACTGAAGCTTTCTTT
- | - | TRBJ2-1 | TRBV28 | CASSWGYDNEQFF | TGTGCCAGCAGCTGGGGGTACGACAATGAGCAGTTCTTC
- | - | TRBJ2-2 | TRBV2 | CASIPSEGLPNTGELFF | TGTGCCAGCATTCCTAGCGAGGGCCTCCCTAACACCGGGGAGCTGTTTTTT
- | few | TRBJ1-3 | TRBV27 | CASRQGPSIYF | TGTGCCAGCAGACAGGGTCCCTCCATATATTTT
- | few | TRBJ1-2 | TRBV2 | CASSEAWEPNYGYTF | TGTGCCAGCAGTGAAGCGTGGGAACCTAACTATGGCTACACCTTC
- | - | TRBJ1-5 | TRBV15 | CATSMDLSNQPQHF | TGTGCCACCAGCATGGATCTAAGCAATCAGCCCCAGCATTTT
- | - | TRBJ1-2 | TRBV7-9 | CASSLGEPRRGYTF | TGTGCCAGCAGCTTAGGGGAGCCACGGCGGGGCTACACCTTC
- | - | TRBJ1-1 | TRBV6-5 | CASTPGQGGTEAFF | TGTGCCAGCACCCCCGGGCAGGGCGGCACTGAAGCTTTCTTT
- | - | TRBJ2-2 | TRBV7-6 | CASSLYTGTGELFF | TGTGCCAGCAGCTTATACACAGGCACCGGGGAGCTGTTTTTT
TRBD1 | many | TRBJ1-2 | TRBV4-3 | CASSQERQGLYGYTF | TGCGCCAGCAGCCAAGAAAGACAGGGATTATATGGCTACACCTTC
- | few | TRBJ1-2 | TRBV24-1 | CATSEPGQAGYTF | TGTGCCACCAGTGAACCGGGACAAGCGGGCTACACCTTC
TRBD1 | - | TRBJ1-1 | TRBV19 | CASTPIGGIHRGDTEAFF | TGTGCCAGTACCCCAATCGGGGGAATCCACAGGGGGGACACTGAAGCTTTCTTT
- | many | TRBJ1-5 | TRBV12-3/TRBV12-4 | CASSSGSQPQHF | TGTGCCAGCAGTTCGGGGTCCCAGCCCCAGCATTTT
- | - | TRBJ2-3 | TRBV9 | CASSVAGQGPTSTDTQYF | TGTGCCAGCAGCGTAGCGGGGCAGGGGCCGACTAGCACAGATACACAGTATTTT
- | few | TRBJ1-1 | TRBV7-9 | CASSPGLSVNTEAFF | TGTGCCAGCAGCCCCGGACTTTCGGTGAACACTGAAGCTTTCTTT
TRBD1 | many | TRBJ2-6 | TRBV12-3/TRBV12-4 | CASSFTIPGQGAHWANVLTF | TGTGCCAGCAGTTTCACGATCCCGGGACAGGGGGCCCACTGGGCCAACGTCCTGACTTTC
- | few | TRBJ1-3 | TRBV7-7 | CASSHDISGNTIYF | TGTGCTAGCAGCCATGACATCTCTGGAAACACCATATATTTT
- | - | TRBJ2-1 | TRBV4-1 | CASSQESGGHDNEQFF | TGCGCCAGCAGCCAAGAGTCCGGGGGGCACGACAATGAGCAGTTCTTC
TRBD1 | few | TRBJ1-5 | TRBV19 | CASSPHQNIRDRALWSNQPQHF | TGTGCCAGTAGTCCACACCAAAATATCCGGGACAGGGCGCTATGGAGCAATCAGCCCCAGCATTTT
TRBD2 | - | TRBJ2-3 | TRBV7-9 | CASSSLAGGQTDTQYF | TGTGCCAGCAGCTCTCTAGCGGGGGGGCAGACAGATACGCAGTATTTT
TRBD1 | - | TRBJ1-2 | TRBV9 | CASNSDRATHYGYTF | TGTGCCAGCAACTCGGACAGGGCGACACACTATGGCTACACCTTC
- | - | TRBJ1-2 | TRBV7-8 | CASRGDAYGYTF | TGTGCCAGCAGGGGGGATGCCTATGGCTACACCTTC
- | - | TRBJ1-1 | TRBV7-9 | CASTTRGPEAFF | TGTGCCAGCACCACCAGGGGACCTGAAGCTTTCTTT
- | few | TRBJ2-2 | TRBV10-3 | CAIRGSTGRENTGELFF | TGTGCCATCAGGGGATCGACAGGGAGGGAGAACACCGGGGAGCTGTTTTTT
- | - | TRBJ1-5 | TRBV27 | CASSASWGDSNQPQHF | TGTGCCAGCAGTGCCTCTTGGGGGGATAGCAATCAGCCCCAGCATTTT
- | few | TRBJ2-6 | TRBV7-9 | CASSLPEGTSGANVLTF | TGTGCCAGCAGCTTACCGGAGGGGACGAGTGGGGCCAACGTCCTGACTTTC
TRBD1 | - | TRBJ1-6 | TRBV20-1 | CSARDQTGVNNSPLHF | TGCAGTGCTAGAGATCAGACAGGGGTTAATAATTCACCCCTCCACTTT
- | many | TRBJ1-3 | TRBV7-6 | CASSLLVPTPPLLDTIYF | TGTGCCAGCAGCTTATTGGTCCCGACACCACCTCTCCTGGACACCATATATTTT
TRBD1 | - | TRBJ2-5 | TRBV9 | CASSYTGTGIDETQYF | TGTGCCAGCAGCTATACCGGGACAGGGATCGACGAGACCCAGTACTTC
- | - | TRBJ1-5 | TRBV19 | CASSTNEQRHLSNQPQHF | TGTGCCAGTAGCACGAACGAACAACGACACCTTAGCAATCAGCCCCAGCATTTT
TRBD1 | - | TRBJ2-6 | TRBV2 | CAVGQVVPGANVLTF | TGTGCCGTTGGACAGGTGGTCCCTGGGGCCAACGTCCTGACTTTC
TRBD1 | many | TRBJ1-5 | TRBV5-5 | CASNSIAGQGTRGDQPQHF | TGTGCCAGCAACTCAATTGCGGGACAGGGGACGCGGGGGGACCAGCCCCAGCATTTT
- | many | TRBJ1-1 | TRBV12-5 | CASGLTEAFF | TGTGCTAGTGGTTTAACTGAAGCTTTCTTT
TRBD1 | few | TRBJ2-2 | TRBV6-2/TRBV6-3 | CASSSDGTGVYAGELFF | TGTGCCAGCAGTTCCGACGGGACAGGGGTATATGCCGGGGAGCTGTTTTTT
- | - | TRBJ1-4 | TRBV12-3/TRBV12-4 | CASSLARGAANEKLFF | TGTGCCAGCAGTTTAGCAAGGGGGGCGGCTAATGAAAAACTGTTTTTT
- | - | TRBJ2-5 | TRBV24-1 | CATSDSQETQYF | TGTGCCACCAGTGATTCCCAAGAGACCCAGTACTTC
- | - | TRBJ2-6 | TRBV25-1 | CASSGASFRDGANVLTF | TGTGCCAGCAGTGGGGCCAGCTTCCGGGATGGGGCCAACGTCCTGACTTTC
- | - | TRBJ1-1 | TRBV27 | CASSPNLDGAEAFF | TGTGCCAGCAGTCCCAATCTGGACGGCGCTGAAGCTTTCTTT
- | - | TRBJ1-2 | TRBV12-3/TRBV12-4 | CASSLVTGLYHGYTF | TGTGCCAGCAGTTTAGTTACAGGACTTTACCATGGCTACACCTTC
- | few | TRBJ2-1 | TRBV20-1 | CSADKAYNEQFF | TGCAGTGCTGATAAAGCTTACAATGAGCAGTTCTTC
- | - | TRBJ2-7 | TRBV15 | CATSRARGAEFEQYF | TGTGCCACCAGCAGAGCCCGGGGGGCAGAGTTTGAGCAGTACTTC
- | - | TRBJ2-1 | TRBV6-2/TRBV6-3 | CASSYARAWGRQGDEQFF | TGTGCCAGCAGTTACGCCCGTGCGTGGGGACGGCAAGGGGATGAGCAGTTCTTC
- | once | TRBJ2-3 | TRBV25-1 | CASSEYFPEPSTDTQYF | TGTGCCAGCAGTGAATATTTTCCGGAACCCAGCACAGATACGCAGTATTTT
- | - | TRBJ2-3 | TRBV27 | CASSLSTSTDTQYF | TGTGCCAGCAGTTTATCGACGAGCACAGATACGCAGTATTTT
- | few | TRBJ2-7 | TRBV7-9 | CASSSTAAGNSYEQYF | TGTGCCAGCAGCTCGACGGCTGCCGGGAACTCCTACGAGCAGTACTTC
- | many | TRBJ2-5 | TRBV7-2 | CASSLVPRQETQYF | TGTGCCAGCAGCTTAGTCCCCCGACAAGAGACCCAGTACTTC
TRBD1 | - | TRBJ1-2 | TRBV7-8 | CASSRARDRVNYGYTF | TGTGCCAGCAGCAGAGCCCGGGACAGGGTCAACTATGGCTACACCTTC
- | many | TRBJ1-1 | TRBV7-6 | CASSSTEAALNTEAFF | TGTGCCAGCAGCTCTACAGAGGCAGCCTTAAACACTGAAGCTTTCTTT
- | many | TRBJ2-1 | TRBV7-9 | CASSLPRDGLSSYNEQFF | TGTGCCAGCAGCTTACCGAGGGATGGCCTTAGCTCCTACAATGAGCAGTTCTTC